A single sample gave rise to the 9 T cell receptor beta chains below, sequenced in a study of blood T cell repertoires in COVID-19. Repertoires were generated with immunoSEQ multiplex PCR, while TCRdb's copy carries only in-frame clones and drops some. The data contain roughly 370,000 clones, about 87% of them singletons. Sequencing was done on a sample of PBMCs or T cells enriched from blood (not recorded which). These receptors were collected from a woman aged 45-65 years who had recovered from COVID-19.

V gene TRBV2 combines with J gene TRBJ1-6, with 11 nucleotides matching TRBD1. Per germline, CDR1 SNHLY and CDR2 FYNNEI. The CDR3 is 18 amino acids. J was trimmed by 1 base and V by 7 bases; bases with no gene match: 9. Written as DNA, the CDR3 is TGTGCCAGCATACGGGCGGGACAGGGGGTATCCTATAATTCACCCCTCCACTTT. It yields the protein CASIRAGQGVSYNSPLHF.

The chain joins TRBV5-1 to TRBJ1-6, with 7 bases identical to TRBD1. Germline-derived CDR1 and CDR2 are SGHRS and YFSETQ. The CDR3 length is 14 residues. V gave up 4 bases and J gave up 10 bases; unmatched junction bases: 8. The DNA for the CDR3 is TGCGCCAGCAGCCTACGACAGGGTGGATCACCCCTCCACTTT. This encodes CASSLRQGGSPLHF.

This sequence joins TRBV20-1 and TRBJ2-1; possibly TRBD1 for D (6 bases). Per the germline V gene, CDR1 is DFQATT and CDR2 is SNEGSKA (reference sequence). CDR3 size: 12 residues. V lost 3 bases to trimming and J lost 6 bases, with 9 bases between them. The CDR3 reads CSASYRANEQFF. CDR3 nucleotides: TGCAGTGCTAGTTACAGGGCCAATGAGCAGTTCTTC.

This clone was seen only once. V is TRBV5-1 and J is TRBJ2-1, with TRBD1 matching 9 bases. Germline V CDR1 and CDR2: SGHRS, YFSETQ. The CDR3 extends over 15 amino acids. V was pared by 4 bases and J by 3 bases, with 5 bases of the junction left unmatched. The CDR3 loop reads CASSHRDRDYNEQFF. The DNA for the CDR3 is TGCGCCAGCAGCCACCGGGACAGGGACTACAATGAGCAGTTCTTC.

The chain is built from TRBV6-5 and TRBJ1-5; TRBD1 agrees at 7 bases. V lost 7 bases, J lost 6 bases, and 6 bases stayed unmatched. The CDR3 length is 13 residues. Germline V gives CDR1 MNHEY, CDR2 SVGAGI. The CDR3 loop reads CASTLQGTQPQHF. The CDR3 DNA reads TGTGCCAGCACTCTACAGGGGACTCAGCCCCAGCATTTT.

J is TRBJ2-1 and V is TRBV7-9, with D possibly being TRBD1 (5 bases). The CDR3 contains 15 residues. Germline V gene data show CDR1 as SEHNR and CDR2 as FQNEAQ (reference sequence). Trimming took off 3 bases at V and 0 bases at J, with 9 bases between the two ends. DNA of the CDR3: TGTGCCAGCAGCTTGCAGGGCCCCTCCTACAATGAGCAGTTCTTC. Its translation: CASSLQGPSYNEQFF. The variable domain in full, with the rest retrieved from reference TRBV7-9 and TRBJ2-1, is DTGVSQNPRHKITKRGQNVTFRCDPISEHNRLYWYRQTLGQGPEFLTYFQNEAQLEKSRLLSDRFSAERPKGSFSTLEIQRTEQGDSAMYLCASSLQGPSYNEQFFGPGTRLTVL.

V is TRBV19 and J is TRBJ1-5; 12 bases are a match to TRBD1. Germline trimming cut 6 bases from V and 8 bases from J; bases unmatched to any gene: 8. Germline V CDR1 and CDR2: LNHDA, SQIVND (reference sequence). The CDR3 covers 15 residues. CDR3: CASSTGTGGGEPQHF. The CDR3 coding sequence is TGTGCCAGTAGCACCGGGACAGGGGGCGGGGAGCCCCAGCATTTT.

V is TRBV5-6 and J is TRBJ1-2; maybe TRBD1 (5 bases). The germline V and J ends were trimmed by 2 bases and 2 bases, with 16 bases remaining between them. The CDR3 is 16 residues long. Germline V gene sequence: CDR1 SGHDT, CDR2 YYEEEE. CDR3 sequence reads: CASSFLDSAPNYGYTF. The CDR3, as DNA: TGTGCCAGCAGCTTCCTAGACAGTGCCCCGAACTATGGCTACACCTTC. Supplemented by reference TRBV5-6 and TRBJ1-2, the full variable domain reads DAGVTQSPTHLIKTRGQQVTLRCSPKSGHDTVSWYQQALGQGPQFIFQYYEEEERQRGNFPDRFSGHQFPNYSSELNVNALLLGDSALYLCASSFLDSAPNYGYTFGSGTRLTVV.

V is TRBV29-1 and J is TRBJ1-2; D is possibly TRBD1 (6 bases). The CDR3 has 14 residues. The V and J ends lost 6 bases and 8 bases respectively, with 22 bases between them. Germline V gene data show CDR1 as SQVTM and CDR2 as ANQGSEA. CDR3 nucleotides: TGCAGCGTCGCAGAACCGGACAGTAATGGAGGCTACACCTTC. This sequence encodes CSVAEPDSNGGYTF.